This entry lists 31 T cell receptor beta chains sequenced from one sample in a study of T cell repertoires in cytomegalovirus infection. The antigens for these receptors are not known. Each CDR3 protein gets one entry after TCRdb re-called the reads with MiXCR. There are about half a million distinct CDR3 sequences in the sample; around 30% occur only once, and about a sixth lies in the top ten. Sequencing was performed on cultured PBMCs, taken from culture after CMV antigen stimulation. The receptor source for this set is a human donor in good health (CMV status not recorded). Some clones in this sample may be carry-over from other donors' samples.

This sequence joins TRBV20-1 and TRBJ2-1, with TRBD2 matching over 13 bases. This CDR3 has 17 residues. Germline V CDR1 and CDR2: DFQATT, SNEGSKA (reference sequence). Trimming cost V 0 bases and J 5 bases; bases outside gene matches: 7. In nucleotides, the CDR3 is TGCAGTGCTAGAGATCCTTGGACTAGCGGGAGAGACAATGAGCAGTTCTTC. Translating gives CSARDPWTSGRDNEQFF.

This clonotype was counted at least ten times. Germline is not matched at one junction end, which may reflect a read error. V usage is TRBV7-2 and J usage is TRBJ2-7; 7 bases line up with TRBD2. Per the germline V gene, CDR1 is SGHTA and CDR2 is FQGNSA. The CDR3 runs 16 residues. DNA for the CDR3: TGTGCCAGCAGCCTAGCGGCCAGCGTGATATCCTACGAGCAGTACTTC. As protein: CASSLAASVISYEQYF.

DNA of the CDR3: TGTGCCAGCAGTTTAGGGGTTGGGCGGGATCTCCGCGAGCAGTTCTTC. Protein sequence: CASSLGVGRDLREQFF. This rearrangement joins TRBV27 to TRBJ2-1; D may be TRBD2 (6 bases). CDR1 is MNHEY, CDR2 SMNVEV, per germline (reference sequence). The CDR3 covers 16 residues. Trimming shortened V by 2 bases and J by 10 bases, and 21 bases separated the two germline ends.

The chain is built from TRBV5-6 and TRBJ2-3; D gene ambiguous. This CDR3 contains 16 residues. V lost 3 bases to trimming and J lost 2 bases, with 16 bases between them. Germline-derived CDR1 and CDR2 are SGHDT and YYEEEE. In DNA, the CDR3 is TGTGCCAGCAGCTCTTCGTCCTTGTGGACCACAGATACGCAGTATTTT. This gives the protein CASSSSSLWTTDTQYF.

This clonotype was counted a few times. V is TRBV27 and J is TRBJ2-7; 14 nucleotides line up with TRBD2. J lost 4 bases, V lost 2 bases, and 16 bases had no gene match. The germline V gene encodes CDR1 MNHEY and CDR2 SMNVEV (reference sequence). This CDR3 region has 20 residues. The CDR3 sequence: CASSLRRLAGGLLSTYEQYF. CDR3 coding DNA: TGTGCCAGCAGTTTAAGAAGACTAGCGGGAGGGCTATTGAGTACGTACGAGCAGTACTTC.

This clonotype was counted only a few times. The V call is TRBV7-8, the J call TRBJ2-2; perhaps TRBD2 as D (6 bases). V lost 5 bases, J lost 0 bases, and 25 bases lay in between. The CDR3 covers 20 residues. Germline assignment: CDR1 SGHVS and CDR2 FQNEAQ. The CDR3 nucleotides are TGTGCCAGCAGCCCCGGACTCCCGGGACTCCGACCGCCGAACACCGGGGAGCTGTTTTTT. As protein: CASSPGLPGLRPPNTGELFF.

The count of this clonotype is one. The chain combines TRBV5-1 with TRBJ2-3; D is unresolved. The germline gives CDR1 SGHRS, CDR2 YFSETQ. V dropped 1 base and J dropped 0 bases, with 12 bases sitting between them. The CDR3 has 16 amino acids. CDR3 region: CASSLFLTTSTDTQYF. The CDR3 region has the DNA TGCGCCAGCAGCTTGTTTTTAACTACTAGCACAGATACGCAGTATTTT.

The V gene is TRBV28, the J gene TRBJ2-1; the match to TRBD2 covers 9 bases. Germline V gene data show CDR1 as MDHEN and CDR2 as SYDVKM. The CDR3 sequence is 16 residues long. Unmatched junction bases numbered 10, after V lost 2 bases and J lost 8 bases. In nucleotides, the CDR3 is TGTGCCAGCAGTTTAACGTCTAGCGGGATAGGCGATGAGCAGTTCTTC. It translates to CASSLTSSGIGDEQFF.

A few counts support this clonotype. The CDR3 DNA reads TGTGCCAGCAGTTCCCGGGGACAGGGGGTCGCCTTTAACAATGAGCAGTTCTTC. Its translation is CASSSRGQGVAFNNEQFF. The chain couples TRBV6-2 or TRBV6-3 to TRBJ2-1; TRBD1 aligns across 11 bases. The CDR3 is 18 residues long. V lost 4 bases and J lost 5; bases outside the gene matches: 13. Per the germline V gene, CDR1 is MNHEY and CDR2 is SVGEGT.

The V and J genes are TRBV6-5 and TRBJ2-5; 7 bases line up with TRBD2. CDR1 is MNHEY, CDR2 SVGAGI, per germline. The J segment lost 5 bases and the V segment lost 5 bases, leaving 11 bases of the junction unmatched. CDR3 length: 15 residues. The CDR3 sequence is CASSRRAGEFETQYF. The CDR3 DNA is TGTGCCAGCAGTCGGCGGGCGGGAGAGTTTGAGACCCAGTACTTC.

This clonotype came up a few times. The chain uses TRBV7-9 and TRBJ2-7; D may correspond to TRBD1 or TRBD2 (5 bases each). CDR3 size: 15 residues. V was clipped by 1 base and J by 0 bases, with 10 bases between them. The V gene's germline CDR1 is SEHNR and CDR2 FQNEAQ (reference sequence). CDR3 region: CASSLDTGTSYEQYF. The CDR3 nucleotides read TGTGCCAGCAGCTTAGATACGGGGACCTCCTACGAGCAGTACTTC.

This chain uses TRBV6-1 with TRBJ1-5, with D uncertain. The V end lost 9 bases, the J end lost 3 bases, and 12 bases lay between the germline ends. Looked up from germline, CDR1 is MNHNS and CDR2 is SASEGT. The CDR3 totals 13 residues. CDR3 sequence: CASTYRPNQPQHF. The CDR3 DNA follows: TGTGCCAGTACCTACAGACCCAATCAGCCCCAGCATTTT.

The rearrangement uses TRBV5-4 and TRBJ2-3, with 9 bases that match TRBD2. This CDR3 comprises 14 residues. V shed 2 bases and J 5 bases; nucleotides not matched to a gene: 3. CDR1 and CDR2 from the germline V gene are SGHNT and YYREEE (reference sequence). The CDR3, as DNA: TGTGCCAGCAGCTTAACTAGCGGGCAAGATACGCAGTATTTT. Translating gives CASSLTSGQDTQYF.

This clonotype has more than one count but fewer than ten. The rearrangement uses TRBV2 and TRBJ1-5, with 9 bases aligning to TRBD1. Germline loops: CDR1 SNHLY, CDR2 FYNNEI. This CDR3 comprises 18 residues. The V segment lost 0 bases and the J segment 5 bases; nucleotides outside the gene matches: 11. The CDR3 bases are TGTGCCAGCAGTGAAGCGGTAATCAGGACAGGGGCATATCAGCCCCAGCATTTT. Translated, it gives CASSEAVIRTGAYQPQHF.

This clonotype was counted between two and nine times. The CDR3 protein is CASSPSWTGDNNYGYTF. The CDR3 nucleotides are TGTGCCAGCAGTCCCTCATGGACAGGGGATAATAACTATGGCTACACCTTC. The chain has TRBV27 and TRBJ1-2; 9 bases are shared with TRBD1. Losses at the gene ends were 5 bases for V and 1 base for J; bases not matched to a gene: 11. The CDR3 totals 17 residues. Germline V gene lookup returns CDR1 MNHEY and CDR2 SMNVEV (reference sequence).

With regard to this clonotype: Given a much more abundant clone one base away, this may be a read error. The CDR3 sequence is CASSLGTVSYEQYF. The CDR3 nucleotides read TGTGCCAGCAGCTTAGGGACCGTCTCCTACGAGCAGTACTTC. This chain links TRBV7-2 with TRBJ2-7; no clear D gene. V gave up 1 base and J gave up 0 bases, with 7 bases separating them. Germline-derived CDR1 and CDR2 are SGHTA and FQGNSA. The CDR3 contains 14 residues. The full variable domain, with the rest looked up from reference TRBV7-2 and TRBJ2-7, is GAGVSQSPSNKVTEKGKDVELRCDPISGHTALYWYRQSLGQGLEFLIYFQGNSAPDKSGLPSDRFSAERTGGSVSTLTIQRTQQEDSAVYLCASSLGTVSYEQYFGPGTRLTVT.

This clonotype was observed at least ten times. The rearrangement joins TRBV7-2 to TRBJ2-7, with 7 bases identical to TRBD2. CDR1 and CDR2 from the germline V gene are SGHTA and FQGNSA. The length of the CDR3 is 14 residues. The junction had 9 bases not matched to a gene; V was cut back by 1 base and J by 9 bases. CDR3 residues: CASSLEVGLAAQYF. CDR3 in DNA: TGTGCCAGCAGCTTAGAGGTCGGGCTAGCGGCGCAGTACTTC.

In its sample, this clonotype was seen many times. The chain joins TRBV7-2 to TRBJ2-1; the match to TRBD2 covers 11 bases. The CDR3 length is 20 residues. The junction had 15 bases not matched to a gene; V was cut back by 5 bases and J by 0 bases. Looked up from germline, CDR1 is SGHTA and CDR2 is FQGNSA. Written as DNA, the CDR3 is TGTGCCAGCAGCCGACTAGCGGGACGTCGGGCCCTAAGCTCCTACAATGAGCAGTTCTTC. Protein: CASSRLAGRRALSSYNEQFF.

With respect to this clonotype: This may stem from a read error, because a much larger clone lies one nucleotide away. V and J are TRBV7-8 and TRBJ2-1, with a weak D call TRBD1 (6 bases). Germline V gene lookup returns CDR1 SGHVS and CDR2 FQNEAQ. Trimming took 5 bases from V and 7 from J, leaving 15 bases between them. This CDR3 is built from 14 residues. In nucleotides, the CDR3 is TGTGCCAGCAGCCCCGACAGGTTCGGGAATGAGCAGTTCTTC. It is translated as CASSPDRFGNEQFF.

This clonotype came up many times. This chain uses TRBV7-2 with TRBJ2-1, with 9 bases fitting TRBD2. Trimming at V came to 6 bases and at J to 2 bases, leaving 11 bases not matched to a gene. The CDR3 consists of 17 residues. Germline CDR1 is SGHTA and CDR2 is FQGNSA. The chain's CDR3 is CASSLGGAGGTYNEQFF. CDR3 nucleotides: TGTGCCAGCAGTCTAGGAGGGGCGGGAGGGACCTACAATGAGCAGTTCTTC.

This clonotype has a handful of counts. The chain links TRBV23-1 to TRBJ1-1, with a possible D match to TRBD1 (6 bases). TRBV23-1 is an open reading frame, and its role is uncertain. This CDR3 is built from 16 residues. Trimming removed 1 base from V and 4 bases from J, with 16 bases in between. The CDR3 bases are TGCGCCAGCAGTCAATGCCATGGGGGGCACGTCACTGAAGCTTTCTTT. Its protein is CASSQCHGGHVTEAFF.

This rearrangement joins TRBV5-6 to TRBJ1-6; D ambiguous. Trimming stripped 8 bases from V and 4 bases from J, with 22 bases between. CDR3 size: 17 residues. Germline CDR1 reads SGHDT; CDR2 reads YYEEEE. CDR3 coding DNA: TGTGCCAGTTCCGCGCGGACGGATCCCTCTTATAATTCACCCCTCCACTTT. Residues: CASSARTDPSYNSPLHF.

The DNA of the CDR3 is TGTGCCAGCTCACCCCCAAACTTCGTAGCGGGAGGAAATGAGCAGTTCTTC. Translating gives CASSPPNFVAGGNEQFF. V usage is TRBV18 and J usage is TRBJ2-1, with 10 nucleotides matching TRBD2. V shed 3 bases, J shed 7 bases, and the junction held 12 bases outside the gene matches. The CDR3 is 17 amino acids. The germline CDR1 and CDR2 sequences are KGHSH and LQKENI.

The chain links TRBV19 to TRBJ1-5; 9 bases fit TRBD1. Trimming removed 5 bases from V and 6 bases from J; junction bases left unmatched: 2. CDR3 size: 13 residues. Germline V gene lookup returns CDR1 LNHDA and CDR2 SQIVND (reference sequence). The CDR3 DNA reads as TGTGCCAGTAGTTGGACAGGGGTTCAGCCCCAGCATTTT. Translated: CASSWTGVQPQHF.

The chain joins TRBV19 to TRBJ1-3; D perhaps matches TRBD1 (5 bases). Germline values: CDR1 LNHDA, CDR2 SQIVND (reference sequence). V lost 6 bases, J lost 0 bases, and 9 bases lay in between. The CDR3 is made up of 14 amino acids. CDR3 coding DNA: TGTGCCAGTAGACAGGCCGGCTCTGGAAACACCATATATTTT. Encoded protein: CASRQAGSGNTIYF.

This clonotype showed up just a few times. The chain couples TRBV6-1 to TRBJ1-1; a possible D gene is TRBD1 (5 bases). CDR1 and CDR2 (germline): MNHNS, SASEGT. This CDR3 is built from 16 residues. The germline V and J ends were trimmed by 0 bases and 4 bases, with 15 bases remaining between them. CDR3 sequence: CASSEAGWGGATEAFF. CDR3 nucleotide sequence: TGTGCCAGCAGTGAAGCGGGGTGGGGGGGAGCCACTGAAGCTTTCTTT.

J is TRBJ1-2 and V is TRBV7-3; 10 bases match TRBD1. In germline, CDR1 is SGHTA, CDR2 FQGTGA. The CDR3 is made up of 15 amino acids. V shed 2 bases and J 4 bases; nucleotides not matched to a gene: 4. CDR3 DNA: TGTGCCAGCAGCTTATCCGGGACAGGGGCCTATGGCTACACCTTC. The encoded protein is CASSLSGTGAYGYTF.

V usage is TRBV28 and J usage is TRBJ1-5, with 10 bases lining up with TRBD1. The CDR3 has 14 residues. Trimming at V came to 6 bases and at J to 9 bases, leaving 8 bases not matched to a gene. Germline assignment: CDR1 MDHEN and CDR2 SYDVKM. The chain's CDR3 is CASSPGQGKRPQHF. In nucleotides, the CDR3 is TGTGCCAGCAGCCCGGGACAGGGGAAGAGGCCCCAGCATTTT.

This clonotype was counted ten times or more. The chain recombines TRBV12-3 or TRBV12-4 with TRBJ2-7; D perhaps matches TRBD1 (8 bases). The CDR3 totals 15 residues. With 7 bases removed from V and 1 base from J, the gap between germline ends came to 17 bases. DNA of the CDR3: TGTGCCAGCACCGTCGGACAGGGAGGGTCCTACGAGCAGTACTTC. It translates to CASTVGQGGSYEQYF.

This rearrangement joins TRBV12-5 to TRBJ2-1; the D is unclear. The V gene's germline CDR1 is LGHNT and CDR2 FRNRAP. The CDR3 has 13 residues. V shed 0 bases and J shed 3 bases, with 3 bases lying between them. CDR3: CASGLVNYNEQFF. CDR3 nucleotide sequence: TGTGCTAGTGGTTTGGTAAACTACAATGAGCAGTTCTTC.

This clonotype was seen a few times. The rearrangement joins TRBV14 to TRBJ2-3; 13 nucleotides match TRBD2. Germline CDR1 SGHDN, CDR2 FVKESK. This CDR3 has 18 residues. V gave up 2 bases and J gave up 3 bases; unmatched junction bases: 8. The CDR3 DNA reads as TGTGCCAGCAGCCAAACGCGACTAGCGGGAGGAAGGACAGATACGCAGTATTTT. Amino acid sequence: CASSQTRLAGGRTDTQYF.